Listed here are 19 T cell receptor beta chains from one sample, sequenced in a study of T cell repertoires in cytomegalovirus infection. No cognate antigen is known for these TCRs. Via MiXCR, TCRdb re-called the reads, giving one row per CDR3 protein. The table has 750,000 to 950,000 distinct CDR3 sequences, roughly 28% seen once. The sample in question was cultured CD8+ T cells from PBMCs, obtained from culture after CMV antigen stimulation. These receptors were obtained from a human donor in good health (CMV status not recorded). Some clones in this sample may be carry-over from other donors' samples.

This chain joins TRBV20-1 and TRBJ1-1; D gene ambiguous. Looked up from germline, CDR1 is DFQATT and CDR2 is SNEGSKA (reference sequence). The CDR3 loop spans 12 amino acids. The DNA of the CDR3 is TGCGGCGGCTTCTATCCGAACACTGAAGCTTTCTTT. Translation gives CGGFYPNTEAFF.

This clonotype has ten or more counts. This chain connects TRBV27 to TRBJ2-1; D uncertain. The CDR3 spans 11 residues. V lost 1 base to trimming and J lost 7 bases, with 2 bases between them. Germline V CDR1 and CDR2: MNHEY, SMNVEV (reference sequence). The CDR3 DNA sequence: TGTGCCAGCAGTTTATTAAATGAGCAGTTCTTC. Translating it yields CASSLLNEQFF.

The chain combines TRBV2 with TRBJ1-2; D uncertain. V lost 5 bases, J lost 4 bases, and 11 bases lay in between. Germline V lookup: CDR1 SNHLY, CDR2 FYNNEI. This CDR3 is 13 amino acids long. The CDR3 is CASSPKGAYGYTF. The CDR3 DNA is TGTGCCAGCAGTCCGAAAGGAGCCTATGGCTACACCTTC.

Only a few counts were recorded for this clonotype. The chain links TRBV2 to TRBJ2-1, with TRBD1 identical over 8 bases. The CDR3 runs 13 residues. J was trimmed by 2 bases and V by 8 bases; bases with no gene match: 2. Germline CDR1 reads SNHLY; CDR2 reads FYNNEI. The CDR3 loop reads CASGTGPYNEQFF. CDR3 nucleotide sequence: TGTGCCAGCGGGACAGGTCCCTACAATGAGCAGTTCTTC.

This clonotype was counted once. The rearrangement links TRBV7-6 to TRBJ2-5; a weak D match, TRBD1 (6 bases). This CDR3 has 13 residues. V was cut by 6 bases and J by 4 bases, with 12 bases left in between. Germline V gene sequence: CDR1 SGHVS, CDR2 FNYEAQ. This chain's CDR3 is CASSHRALETQYF. The DNA of the CDR3 is TGTGCCAGCAGTCACAGGGCTCTAGAGACCCAGTACTTC.

This clonotype has a handful of counts. The chain uses TRBV12-3 or TRBV12-4 and TRBJ1-2; D is possibly TRBD1 (6 bases). V was pared by 10 bases and J by 8 bases, with 26 bases between. The CDR3 has 15 amino acids. CDR3 sequence reads: CATKIREGGAGGYTF. The CDR3 nucleotides are TGTGCCACAAAAATTAGGGAGGGGGGCGCGGGAGGCTACACCTTC.

A word on this clonotype: A much larger clonotype is one base distant, so this may be a read error. The chain employs TRBV7-2 and TRBJ1-2; D is possibly TRBD1 (5 bases). Germline CDR1 is SGHTA and CDR2 is FQGNSA. Trimming pared 5 bases from V and 10 bases from J, leaving 32 bases between. The CDR3 extends over 18 amino acids. For the CDR3, the DNA is TGTGCCAGCAGCGCAGCCCAACCAAACGGGGGGAGACCAAAAGTCTACACCTTC. This codes for CASSAAQPNGGRPKVYTF.

The rearrangement joins TRBV7-2 to TRBJ2-2, with no clear D. V lost 3 bases, J lost 7 bases, and 9 bases lay in between. Germline V gives CDR1 SGHTA, CDR2 FQGNSA. The CDR3 length is 13 residues. In DNA, the CDR3 is TGTGCCAGCAGCTTCGCGACATTCGGGGAGCTGTTTTTT. This codes for CASSFATFGELFF.

This CDR3 is CASSQETVLDEQYF. CDR3 bases: TGTGCCAGCAGCCAAGAAACAGTACTCGACGAGCAGTACTTC. The chain joins TRBV3-1 to TRBJ2-7; D is ambiguous. Germline CDR1 and CDR2: LGHDT and YNNKEL (reference sequence). The ends were cut back, 0 bases at V and 5 bases at J, with 11 bases in the middle. The CDR3 is 14 amino acids.

This chain joins TRBV4-2 and TRBJ2-1; D perhaps matches TRBD2 (5 bases). The CDR3 loop spans 17 amino acids. Trimming removed 4 bases at V and 0 bases at J, with 16 bases between. The germline CDR1 and CDR2 sequences are LGHNA and YNFKEQ. The CDR3 here is CASSPSGGLSSYNEQFF. The CDR3 nucleotides read TGTGCCAGCAGCCCCTCCGGAGGTCTAAGCTCCTACAATGAGCAGTTCTTC.

The V gene is TRBV14, the J gene TRBJ1-4; D might be TRBD1 (5 bases). The germline V gene encodes CDR1 SGHDN and CDR2 FVKESK. Trimming removed 4 bases from V and 7 bases from J, with 16 bases in between. The CDR3 spans 15 residues. The CDR3 region has the DNA TGTGCCAGCAGCCCCATGGGGAAGGGGAGTGAAAAACTGTTTTTT. Residues: CASSPMGKGSEKLFF. Filled out from reference TRBV14 and TRBJ1-4, the complete variable domain reads EAGVTQFPSHSVIEKGQTVTLRCDPISGHDNLYWYRRVMGKEIKFLLHFVKESKQDESGMPNNRFLAERTGGTYSTLKVQPAELEDSGVYFCASSPMGKGSEKLFFGSGTQLSVL.

The genes are TRBV27 and TRBJ2-5; no definite D call. CDR1 is MNHEY, CDR2 SMNVEV, per germline (reference sequence). This CDR3 is 11 amino acids long. The germline V and J ends were trimmed by 3 bases and 10 bases, with 9 bases remaining between them. The CDR3 coding sequence is TGTGCCAGCAGTTTCGGACGAGACCAGTACTTC. This sequence encodes CASSFGRDQYF.

The sample holds many counts of this clonotype. The chain carries TRBV7-8 and TRBJ1-5, with a tentative D call TRBD1 (5 bases). Between the trimmed V and J ends, which lost 2 bases and 3 bases, there was a span of 14 bases. Looked up from germline, CDR1 is SGHVS and CDR2 is FQNEAQ. The CDR3 length is 16 residues. The CDR3 DNA reads TGTGCCAGCAGCTTACCGGGGGTAAACTACAATCAGCCCCAGCATTTT. Its protein is CASSLPGVNYNQPQHF.

This clonotype came up a few times. The V call is TRBV4-3, the J call TRBJ1-1, with unresolved D. The CDR3 length is 14 residues. V was trimmed by 0 bases and J by 4 bases, leaving 9 bases between them. Germline V gene data show CDR1 as LGHNA and CDR2 as YSLEER. CDR3 amino acids: CASSQDSALTEAFF. The CDR3 bases are TGCGCCAGCAGCCAAGATAGTGCCCTCACTGAAGCTTTCTTT.

This chain joins TRBV7-6 and TRBJ2-7; the D is unclear. Trimming pared 1 base from V and 6 bases from J, leaving 7 bases between. Germline CDR1 reads SGHVS; CDR2 reads FNYEAQ. The CDR3 spans 12 residues. The CDR3 spells CASSLDDIEQYF. CDR3 coding DNA: TGTGCCAGCAGCTTAGACGACATCGAGCAGTACTTC. Full variable domain (missing parts from reference TRBV7-6 and TRBJ2-7): GAGVSQSPRYKVTKRGQDVALRCDPISGHVSLYWYRQALGQGPEFLTYFNYEAQQDKSGLPNDRFSAERPEGSISTLTIQRTEQRDSAMYRCASSLDDIEQYFGPGTRLTVT.

This clonotype has ten or more counts. The chain couples TRBV7-8 to TRBJ2-7; D gene ambiguous. The germline CDR1 and CDR2 sequences are SGHVS and FQNEAQ. The germline V and J ends were trimmed by 4 bases and 6 bases, with 16 bases remaining between them. The CDR3 consists of 14 residues. The CDR3, as DNA: TGTGCCAGCAGCTCCTATGAGAGTCGAGGCGAGCAGTACGTC. It specifies CASSSYESRGEQYV.

The chain links TRBV24-1 to TRBJ2-1; D tentatively fits TRBD1 or TRBD2 (6 bases each). The germline gives CDR1 KGHDR, CDR2 SFDVKD. This CDR3 spans 13 amino acids. V was pared by 2 bases and J by 10 bases, with 11 bases between. CDR3 protein: CATSDSAGGEQFF. Here the CDR3 DNA reads TGTGCCACCAGTGATTCCGCCGGGGGCGAGCAGTTCTTC.

J is TRBJ1-2 and V is TRBV7-9; 8 bases line up with TRBD1. There are 18 residues in the CDR3. The germline gives CDR1 SEHNR, CDR2 FQNEAQ (reference sequence). V trimming: 5 bases; J trimming: 0 bases; junction bases outside the gene matches: 14. The CDR3 reads CASSLIAGTGPANYGYTF. CDR3 DNA: TGTGCCAGCAGCCTAATCGCGGGGACAGGCCCTGCTAACTATGGCTACACCTTC.

The chain recombines TRBV7-9 with TRBJ1-6; the match to TRBD1 covers 8 bases. CDR3 length: 15 residues. Germline V gene data show CDR1 as SEHNR and CDR2 as FQNEAQ (reference sequence). V shed 6 bases, J shed 6 bases, and the junction held 7 bases outside the gene matches. The CDR3 DNA sequence: TGTGCCAGCAGAACCGAGGACAGGGCTAATTCACCCCTCCACTTT. Its protein product is CASRTEDRANSPLHF.